The 3 T cell receptor beta chains below were found in one sample sequenced in a study of blood T cell repertoires in COVID-19. Profiling relied on immunoSEQ multiplex PCR, and the TCRdb table lists in-frame clones only, not all of them. The profile shows some 190,000 clones, more than 75% of them singletons. The sequenced sample consisted of peripheral blood. The receptors derive from a person aged 70 to 85 with COVID-19, enrolled during active disease.

V is TRBV12-5 and J is TRBJ1-3; 7 positions agree with TRBD1. The CDR3 has 18 amino acids. The germline V gene has CDR1 LGHNT and CDR2 FRNRAP. This CDR3 is CPKNRVQGQAFSGNTIYF. The CDR3 bases are TGTCCTAAGAATCGGGTCCAAGGACAGGCTTTCTCTGGAAACACCATATATTTT.

This sequence joins TRBV7-6 and TRBJ2-5; possibly TRBD2 for D (6 bases). V was shortened by 4 bases and J by 4 bases, with 16 bases between the two germline ends. The V gene's germline CDR1 is SGHVS and CDR2 FNYEAQ. The CDR3 totals 15 residues. CDR3 in DNA: TGTGCCAGCAGCTCGAATACGGGGGTGGGAGAGACCCAGTACTTC. As protein: CASSSNTGVGETQYF. Looking up the rest from reference TRBV7-6 and TRBJ2-5 gives the full variable domain: GAGVSQSPRYKVTKRGQDVALRCDPISGHVSLYWYRQALGQGPEFLTYFNYEAQQDKSGLPNDRFSAERPEGSISTLTIQRTEQRDSAMYRCASSSNTGVGETQYFGPGTRLLVL.

The chain links TRBV4-3 to TRBJ2-7, with a weak D call TRBD1 (5 bases). V lost 3 bases, J lost 10 bases, and 22 bases lay in between. CDR3 size: 15 residues. The V gene's germline CDR1 is LGHNA and CDR2 YSLEER. Written as DNA, the CDR3 is TGCGCCAGCAGCCAGGAGAGGACATCGTTGCTCGGACAGTACTTC. This sequence encodes CASSQERTSLLGQYF.